The 20 T cell receptor beta chains below come from one sample, sequenced in a study of Graves' ophthalmopathy and Graves' hyperthyroidism. The TCR beta CDR3 regions underwent amplification from RNA transcripts. HTBI primers served in a first-round RT-PCR, which a second-round multiplex PCR followed. TCRdb called the multiplex PCR reads again in MiXCR, with one record for every CDR3 protein. The repertoire holds about 370,000 distinct CDR3 sequences, with about 18% as singletons. Sequenced material: peripheral blood. All receptors derive from an adult woman with stable Graves' hyperthyroidism.

This clonotype was seen at least ten times. Relative to the germline gene, one junction end is altered; a read error may explain this. The V gene is TRBV6-1, the J gene TRBJ1-5; possibly TRBD1 for D (5 bases). Per the germline V gene, CDR1 is MNHNS and CDR2 is SASEGT. The CDR3 contains 13 residues. CDR3 in DNA: TGTGCCAGCACCCCGGGGACGTACTTTCTCTCGGGCTTT. Its protein is CASTPGTYFLSGF.

This clonotype was seen at least ten times. V usage is TRBV28 and J usage is TRBJ2-7; possible D gene TRBD2, 6 bases. Trimming left V 1 base short and J 2 bases short, with 12 bases between. This CDR3 spans 15 amino acids. Germline CDR1 is MDHEN and CDR2 is SYDVKM. CDR3 protein: CASSLLAGRPYEQYF. The DNA of the CDR3 is TGTGCCAGCAGTTTATTGGCGGGAAGACCCTACGAGCAGTACTTC.

Ten or more counts support this clonotype. The chain uses TRBV7-8 and TRBJ1-5; 11 bases align to TRBD1. The trim removed 3 bases at V and 6 bases at J, leaving 4 bases unmatched. In germline, CDR1 is SGHVS, CDR2 FQNEAQ. There are 15 residues in the CDR3. This CDR3 is CASSLDRGPGQPQHF. CDR3 coding DNA: TGTGCCAGCAGCTTGGACAGGGGGCCGGGTCAGCCCCAGCATTTT.

There are many counts of this clonotype. The CDR3 region has the DNA TGTGCCAGCAGCTTAGGAGGTCCTCCTCACTATGGCTACACCTTC. Encoded protein: CASSLGGPPHYGYTF. This chain connects TRBV7-9 to TRBJ1-2, with unresolved D. This CDR3 is built from 15 residues. Germline V gene sequence: CDR1 SEHNR, CDR2 FQNEAQ (reference sequence). Trimming removed 1 base from V and 3 bases from J, with 12 bases in between.

The sample holds many counts of this clonotype. The chain uses TRBV11-2 and TRBJ2-7; D may correspond to TRBD1 or TRBD2 (5 bases each). Per the germline V gene, CDR1 is SGHAT and CDR2 is FQNNGV. With 2 bases removed from V and 2 bases from J, the gap between germline ends came to 10 bases. The CDR3 has 14 amino acids. The CDR3: CASSLSGAPYEQYF. CDR3 in DNA: TGTGCCAGCAGCTTATCCGGGGCCCCCTACGAGCAGTACTTC.

This clonotype occurred many times. This chain joins TRBV30 and TRBJ1-5; TRBD1 matches at 7 bases. V was clipped by 3 bases and J by 0 bases; unmatched bases: 8. Germline V gene sequence: CDR1 GTSNPN, CDR2 SVGIG (reference sequence). The CDR3 runs 16 residues. The CDR3: CAWRRDSKDSNQPQHF. The CDR3 DNA reads as TGTGCCTGGAGGCGGGACAGTAAAGATAGCAATCAGCCCCAGCATTTT.

This clonotype was seen a few times. The J gene is TRBJ2-2, the V gene TRBV28; the D is unclear. Per the germline V gene, CDR1 is MDHEN and CDR2 is SYDVKM. The CDR3 extends over 16 amino acids. V was pared by 8 bases and J by 1 base, with 17 bases between. The CDR3 region has the DNA TGTGCCAGCGGCCCCTCCCCGGGTTTGAACACCGGGGAGCTGTTTTTT. It yields the protein CASGPSPGLNTGELFF.

This clonotype was observed at least ten times. The V call is TRBV29-1, the J call TRBJ2-7, with 10 bases matching TRBD2. Germline CDR1 and CDR2: SQVTM and ANQGSEA. The CDR3 runs 17 residues. V lost 3 bases to trimming and J lost 3 bases; unmatched junction nucleotides: 14. CDR3 coding DNA: TGCAGCGTTGAGTGGTTTCTAGCGGGAGAAATGCGCTACGAGCAGTACTTC. Encoded protein: CSVEWFLAGEMRYEQYF.

This rearrangement joins TRBV15 to TRBJ2-7, with 8 nucleotides matching TRBD2. The germline CDR1 and CDR2 sequences are LNHNV and YYDKDF (reference sequence). With V trimmed by 0 bases and J by 6 bases, 10 bases remained unmatched. The CDR3 runs to 16 residues. CDR3 sequence: CATSRDPPGSGGEQYF. Written as DNA, the CDR3 is TGTGCCACCAGCAGAGATCCTCCCGGGAGCGGGGGCGAGCAGTACTTC.

This clonotype was observed at least ten times. This chain uses TRBV7-9 with TRBJ2-2, with TRBD1 as a possible D gene (6 bases). The ends were cut back, 8 bases at V and 4 bases at J, with 14 bases in the middle. This CDR3 has 14 amino acids. Germline V gene lookup returns CDR1 SEHNR and CDR2 FQNEAQ (reference sequence). CDR3 protein: CASEPTRGTGELFF. The CDR3 DNA is TGTGCCAGCGAACCCACCAGGGGCACCGGGGAGCTGTTTTTT. Using reference TRBV7-9 and TRBJ2-2 for the parts outside the CDR3, the full variable domain is DTGVSQNPRHKITKRGQNVTFRCDPISEHNRLYWYRQTLGQGPEFLTYFQNEAQLEKSRLLSDRFSAERPKGSFSTLEIQRTEQGDSAMYLCASEPTRGTGELFFGEGSRLTVL.

This clonotype has at least ten counts. The genes are TRBV7-2 and TRBJ1-2; a possible D gene is TRBD1 (6 bases). V was shortened by 5 bases and J by 4 bases, with 17 bases between the two germline ends. There are 15 residues in the CDR3. Germline V gene data show CDR1 as SGHTA and CDR2 as FQGNSA. The CDR3 region has the DNA TGTGCCAGCAGCCATCCGACAGGTCTGCGCTATGGCTACACCTTC. It specifies CASSHPTGLRYGYTF.

Many counts were recorded for this clonotype. The chain recombines TRBV5-1 with TRBJ1-1; D gene uncertain. Per the germline V gene, CDR1 is SGHRS and CDR2 is YFSETQ. The CDR3 has 14 residues. Trimming cost V 3 bases and J 4 bases, with 13 bases left between them. For the CDR3, the DNA is TGCGCCAGCAGCTGGACCACAGAGGGCACTGAAGCTTTCTTT. This encodes CASSWTTEGTEAFF.

There are many counts of this clonotype. This chain links TRBV5-5 with TRBJ2-7; perhaps TRBD2 as D (5 bases). This CDR3 comprises 13 residues. Trimming removed 4 bases at V and 10 bases at J, with 18 bases between. CDR1 is SGHKS, CDR2 YYEKEE, per germline (reference sequence). CDR3 protein: CASSPGRTPGQYF. CDR3 DNA: TGTGCCAGCAGCCCTGGCCGAACCCCGGGACAGTACTTC.

This clonotype was counted ten times or more. The V gene is TRBV28, the J gene TRBJ2-5, with 8 bases matching TRBD2. Germline trimming cut 6 bases from V and 5 bases from J; bases unmatched to any gene: 8. The CDR3 runs to 14 residues. Germline CDR1 MDHEN, CDR2 SYDVKM. DNA for the CDR3: TGTGCCAGCAGCCCGACTAGCGTGGTGGAGACCCAGTACTTC. This gives the protein CASSPTSVVETQYF.

V and J are TRBV12-3 or TRBV12-4 and TRBJ1-1; TRBD1 might be the D (5 bases). V lost 5 bases to trimming and J lost 8 bases, with 12 bases between them. The CDR3 spans 12 residues. CDR3 residues: CASSGDRGEAFF. The CDR3 nucleotides read TGTGCCAGCAGTGGCGACCGGGGGGAAGCTTTCTTT.

This clonotype was seen repeatedly, ten times or more. The J gene is TRBJ2-7, the V gene TRBV7-2; 14 bases agree with TRBD2. J lost 6 bases, V lost 3 bases, and 4 bases had no gene match. The CDR3 has 15 residues. CDR1 and CDR2 (germline): SGHTA, FQGNSA. CDR3 loop: CASSFGGTSGGEQYF. The CDR3 DNA sequence: TGTGCCAGCAGCTTCGGCGGGACTAGCGGGGGCGAGCAGTACTTC.

There are many counts of this clonotype. A much larger clonotype is one base distant, so this may be a read error. The V and J genes are TRBV6-2 or TRBV6-3 and TRBJ1-2; D unclear. This CDR3 is built from 16 residues. The ends were cut back, 2 bases at V and 2 bases at J, with 15 bases in the middle. Germline CDR1 reads MNHEY; CDR2 reads SVGEGT. The CDR3 DNA sequence: TGTGCCAGCAGTTACAGCCCAGGCAGCCTAAACTATGGCTACACCTTC. Its protein is CASSYSPGSLNYGYTF.

This clonotype appeared many times. The rearrangement joins TRBV10-3 to TRBJ2-7; possible D gene TRBD1, 6 bases. V shed 0 bases and J shed 0 bases, with 9 bases lying between them. In germline, CDR1 is ENHRY, CDR2 SYGVKD. The CDR3 covers 15 residues. Written as DNA, the CDR3 is TGTGCCATCAGTGAGTCCGGGACAAACTCCTACGAGCAGTACTTC. Translating gives CAISESGTNSYEQYF.

This clonotype came up many times. Here the CDR3 reads CASSLVWYTEAFF. The CDR3 DNA is TGTGCCAGCAGTTTGGTATGGTACACTGAAGCTTTCTTT. The chain couples TRBV12-3 or TRBV12-4 to TRBJ1-1; D remains ambiguous. This CDR3 contains 13 residues. V lost 3 bases, J lost 3 bases, and 8 bases lay in between.

This clonotype was seen repeatedly, ten times or more. The rearrangement joins TRBV3-1 to TRBJ1-3; D remains ambiguous. The V gene lost 1 base and the J gene lost 2 bases, with 9 bases spanning the gap. The CDR3 sequence is 15 residues long. Germline V gene sequence: CDR1 LGHDT, CDR2 YNNKEL (reference sequence). This CDR3 reads CASSQGAGPGNTIYF. CDR3 bases: TGTGCCAGCAGCCAAGGAGCAGGACCTGGAAACACCATATATTTT.